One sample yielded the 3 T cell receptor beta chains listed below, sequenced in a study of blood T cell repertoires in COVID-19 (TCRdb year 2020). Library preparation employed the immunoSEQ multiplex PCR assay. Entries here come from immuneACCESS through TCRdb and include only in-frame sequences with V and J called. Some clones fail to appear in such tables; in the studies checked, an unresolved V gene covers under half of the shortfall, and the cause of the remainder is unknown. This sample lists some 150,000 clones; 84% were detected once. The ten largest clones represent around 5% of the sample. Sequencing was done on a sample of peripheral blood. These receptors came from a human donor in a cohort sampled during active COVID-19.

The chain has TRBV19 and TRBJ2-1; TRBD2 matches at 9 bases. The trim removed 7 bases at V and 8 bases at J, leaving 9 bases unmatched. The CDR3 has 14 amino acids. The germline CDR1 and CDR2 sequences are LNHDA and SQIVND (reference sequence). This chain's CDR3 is CASKIAGVGDEQFF. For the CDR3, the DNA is TGTGCCAGTAAAATAGCGGGAGTTGGCGATGAGCAGTTCTTC.

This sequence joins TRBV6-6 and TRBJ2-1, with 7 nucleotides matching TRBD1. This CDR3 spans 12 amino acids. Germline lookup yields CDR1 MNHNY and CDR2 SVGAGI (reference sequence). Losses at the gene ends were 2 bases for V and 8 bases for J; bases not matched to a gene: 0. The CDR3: CASSYQGDEQFF. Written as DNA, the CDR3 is TGTGCCAGCAGTTACCAGGGGGATGAGCAGTTCTTC.

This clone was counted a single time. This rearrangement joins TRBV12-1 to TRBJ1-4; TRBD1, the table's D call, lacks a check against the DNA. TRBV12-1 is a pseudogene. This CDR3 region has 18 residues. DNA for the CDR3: TGTGCCAGCAGCCCGAACGCCGGAGACAGGGGGCGGGGTGAAAAACTGTTTTTT. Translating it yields CASSPNAGDRGRGEKLFF.